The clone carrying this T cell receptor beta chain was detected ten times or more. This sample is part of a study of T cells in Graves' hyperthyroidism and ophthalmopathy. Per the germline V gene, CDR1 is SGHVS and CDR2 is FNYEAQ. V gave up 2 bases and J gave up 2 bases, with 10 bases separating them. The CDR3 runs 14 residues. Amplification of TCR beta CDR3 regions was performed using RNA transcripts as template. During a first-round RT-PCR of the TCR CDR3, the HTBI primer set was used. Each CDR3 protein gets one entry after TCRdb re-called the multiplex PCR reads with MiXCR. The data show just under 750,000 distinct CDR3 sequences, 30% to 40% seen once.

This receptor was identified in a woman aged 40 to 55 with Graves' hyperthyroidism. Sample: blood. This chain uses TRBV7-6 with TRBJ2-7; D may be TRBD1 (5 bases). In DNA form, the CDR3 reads TGTGCCAGCAGCTTAAGTGACAGAGCCTACGAGCAGTACTTC. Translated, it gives CASSLSDRAYEQYF.